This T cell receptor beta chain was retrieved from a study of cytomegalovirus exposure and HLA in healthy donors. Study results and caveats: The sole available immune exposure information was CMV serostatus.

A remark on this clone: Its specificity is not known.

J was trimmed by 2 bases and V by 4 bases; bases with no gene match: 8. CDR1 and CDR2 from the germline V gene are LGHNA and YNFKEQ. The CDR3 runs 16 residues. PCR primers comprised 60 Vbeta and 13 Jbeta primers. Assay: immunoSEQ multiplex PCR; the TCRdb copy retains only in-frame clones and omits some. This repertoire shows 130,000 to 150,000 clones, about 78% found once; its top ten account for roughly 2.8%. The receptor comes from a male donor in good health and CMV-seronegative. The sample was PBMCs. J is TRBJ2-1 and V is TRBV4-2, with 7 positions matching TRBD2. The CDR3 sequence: CASSRELAFPYNEQFF. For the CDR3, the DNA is TGTGCCAGCAGCCGGGAACTAGCGTTCCCCTACAATGAGCAGTTCTTC.